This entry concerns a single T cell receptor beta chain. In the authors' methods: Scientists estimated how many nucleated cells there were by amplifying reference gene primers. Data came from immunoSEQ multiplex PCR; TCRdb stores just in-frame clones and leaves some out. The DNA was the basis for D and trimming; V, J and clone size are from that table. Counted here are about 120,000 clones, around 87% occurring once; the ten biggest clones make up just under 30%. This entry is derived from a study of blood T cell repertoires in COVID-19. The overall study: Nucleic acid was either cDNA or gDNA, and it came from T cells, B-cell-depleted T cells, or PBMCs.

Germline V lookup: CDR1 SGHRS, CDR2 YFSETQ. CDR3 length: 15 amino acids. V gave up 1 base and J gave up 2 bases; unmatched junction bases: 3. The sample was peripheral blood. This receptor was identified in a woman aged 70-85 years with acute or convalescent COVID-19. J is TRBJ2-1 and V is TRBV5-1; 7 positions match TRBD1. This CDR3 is CASSLTGETYNEQFF. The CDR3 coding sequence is TGCGCCAGCAGCTTGACAGGGGAAACCTACAATGAGCAGTTCTTC.